The source of this T cell receptor (beta chain) is a study of blood T cell repertoires in COVID-19. The table came from immunoSEQ multiplex PCR; TCRdb's copy has only in-frame clones and leaves some out. The sample includes about 180,000 clones, about 88% of them seen just once. Unmatched junction bases numbered 2, after V lost 4 bases and J lost 1 base. Germline assignment: CDR1 SGHAT and CDR2 FQDESV (reference sequence). The CDR3 is 15 amino acids. This clonotype was obtained from a woman aged 40 to 49 with acute COVID-19. The chain employs TRBV11-1 and TRBJ2-2; TRBD1 matches at 8 bases. The source material was PBMCs or T cells enriched from blood (not recorded which). The CDR3 here is CASSWTGKNTGELFF. The CDR3 DNA reads TGTGCCAGCAGCTGGACAGGGAAGAACACCGGGGAGCTGTTTTTT.